This is a list of T cell receptor beta chains from one sample in a study of blood T cell repertoires in COVID-19. Only in-frame clones appear in the TCRdb table, and some are missing; sequencing was by immunoSEQ multiplex PCR. The table records fewer than 400,000 clones, approximately 89% of them present only once. The sequenced material came from PBMCs or T cells enriched from blood (not recorded which). These TCRs come from a woman aged 25 to 39 who had recovered from COVID-19. The CDR3 runs from the conserved cysteine through the conserved F or W. Not all rows give a size; the values are once, few, many and, for expanded clones, a class.

>TRBV25-1|TRBJ2-1|once
CASSEYRGRWGNEQFF
>TRBV11-2|TRBJ2-2|-
CASSWTGATGELFF
>TRBV28|TRBJ1-2|few
CASSFEDRVLDGYTF
>TRBV27|TRBJ1-1|-
CASSFYRGQGATEAFF
>TRBV10-1|TRBJ2-1|-
CATIHTVYSYNEQFF
>TRBV12-5|TRBJ2-2|-
CASGLVAGVAGELFF
>TRBV4-2|TRBJ1-1|-
CASSQDRGTVNTEAFF
>TRBV15|TRBJ2-7|-
CATSRSKQGLNSYEQYF
>TRBV18|TRBJ2-7|-
CASSPGGTPYEQYF
>TRBV7-9|TRBJ2-7|-
CASSLNMVKLHHEQYF
>TRBV20-1|TRBJ1-3|-
CSAREGDTIYF
>TRBV7-2|TRBJ1-5|-
CASSPSRGGNQPQHF
>TRBV5-1|TRBJ2-2|-
CASNLAGYDTGELFF
>TRBV7-2|TRBJ1-1|-
CASSSSPTGDRFLNTEAFF
>TRBV19|TRBJ1-1|-
CASSGSRTEAFF
>TRBV3-1/TRBV3-2|TRBJ1-2|-
CASSLLEATYGYTF
>TRBV6-2/TRBV6-3|TRBJ2-4|once
CASSEDRGSNIQYF
>TRBV7-9|TRBJ2-7|-
CASSLDWGHQTYEQYF
>TRBV19|TRBJ1-2|-
CASSTNLGGAVDYGYTF
>TRBV23-1|TRBJ1-1|-
CASSQSLTGGNTEAFF
>TRBV19|TRBJ2-7|-
CASSIHRNPSYEQYF
>TRBV7-8|TRBJ1-5|-
CASSPRRVENQPQHF
>TRBV13|TRBJ1-2|-
CASSLGTGVYGYTF
>TRBV28|TRBJ2-7|-
CASSFSPTTYEQYF
>TRBV7-3|TRBJ1-1|once
CASSLTKTVGSNTEAFF
>TRBV15|TRBJ2-2|-
CATSARQGANTGELFF
>TRBV6-5|TRBJ1-1|-
CASSPQGGTEAFF
>TRBV18|TRBJ1-5|-
CASSQTPGGNQPQHF
>TRBV18|TRBJ1-1|-
CASSPTGTGFSEAFF
>TRBV6-5|TRBJ1-1|-
CASSYSKGARTEAFF
>TRBV7-9|TRBJ1-4|once
CASSGGTGREEKLFF
>TRBV4-1|TRBJ1-6|-
CASSQDWPGNNSPLHF
>TRBV28|TRBJ1-6|-
CATQVGAENSPLHF
>TRBV5-1|TRBJ2-5|-
CASSLSEETQYF
>TRBV4-3|TRBJ2-3|-
CASSRRVTGGSTDTQYF
>TRBV18|TRBJ2-1|-
CASSPPRGQSSYNEQFF
>TRBV4-2|TRBJ2-2|-
CASSLSSRTGELFF
>TRBV7-8|TRBJ2-3|-
CASSLDSGGRSQYF
>TRBV7-2|TRBJ2-7|-
CASSLVPGSNEQYF
>TRBV19|TRBJ2-2|-
CASSVTGTGAGELFF
>TRBV7-2|TRBJ1-5|once
CASSLSPGGNQPQHF
>TRBV6-1|TRBJ1-6|-
CASSEGSVSSPLHF
>TRBV19|TRBJ1-2|-
CASSIIGTGGGGYTF
>TRBV4-1|TRBJ1-4|-
CASSQEGGAAEKLFF
>TRBV5-1|TRBJ2-7|-
CASSPWVGVSGAWEQYF
>TRBV7-9|TRBJ1-2|once
CASSIDRDRGGGYTF
>TRBV11-2|TRBJ1-2|-
CASSARTGDYGYTF
>TRBV19|TRBJ2-7|-
CASTPEGTHEQYF